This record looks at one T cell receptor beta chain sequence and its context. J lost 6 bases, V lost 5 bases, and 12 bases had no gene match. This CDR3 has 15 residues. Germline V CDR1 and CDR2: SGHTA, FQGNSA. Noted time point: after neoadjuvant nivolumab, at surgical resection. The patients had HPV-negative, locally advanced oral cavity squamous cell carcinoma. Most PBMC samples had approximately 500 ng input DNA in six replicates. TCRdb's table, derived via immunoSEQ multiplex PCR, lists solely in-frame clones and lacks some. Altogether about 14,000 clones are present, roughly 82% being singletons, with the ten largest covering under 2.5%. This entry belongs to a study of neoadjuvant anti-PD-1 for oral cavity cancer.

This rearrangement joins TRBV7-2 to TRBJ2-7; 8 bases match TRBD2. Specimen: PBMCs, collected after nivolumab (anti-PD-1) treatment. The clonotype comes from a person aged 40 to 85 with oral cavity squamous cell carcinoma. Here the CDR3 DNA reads TGTGCCAGCAGCCGTAATAGCGGGACTTGGGGCGAGCAGTACTTC. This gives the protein CASSRNSGTWGEQYF.